The entry below gives a single T cell receptor beta chain sequence along with its context. The data stem from a study of blood T cell repertoires in COVID-19. Across the study: Donors in the United States, Italy and Spain gave samples during acute or convalescent COVID-19. T cells, B-cell-depleted T cells, or PBMCs provided the cDNA or gDNA that served as material.

V was clipped by 8 bases and J by 6 bases; unmatched bases: 11. The CDR3 has 14 residues. Germline V CDR1 and CDR2: GTSNPN, SVGIG (reference sequence). Study processing details: Amplification from reference gene primers served as the basis for estimated nucleated cell counts. Only in-frame clones appear in the TCRdb table, and some are missing; sequencing was by immunoSEQ multiplex PCR. V and J calls plus clone size are reproduced from that table; the DNA served to infer D and trimming. Among some 250,000 clones listed, around 82% were seen once. The chain uses TRBV30 and TRBJ2-1, with 9 bases lining up with TRBD1. The origin of this receptor is a man aged 45-60 years with active or convalescent COVID-19. The sample was peripheral blood. CDR3 nucleotide sequence: TGTGCCGCCTCCGGGACAGGGTACGCCAATGAGCAGTTCTTC. This translates into CAASGTGYANEQFF.